Shown below are 14 T cell receptor beta chains from a single sample sequenced in a study of blood T cells in healthy people across ages. Combining a sample-barcoded 5' primer with a J-beta primer mix, a second PCR ran for roughly 7 to 12 cycles. TCRdb fed the 5' RACE reads into MiXCR, producing one record per CDR3 protein. The sample has 600,000 to 650,000 distinct CDR3 sequences, roughly 50% seen once. The specimen was blood. All receptors derive from a man between 60 and 70 years old in good health.

The chain recombines TRBV7-9 with TRBJ2-6, with 8 bases aligning to TRBD1. V gave up 5 bases and J gave up 1 base; unmatched junction bases: 10. The germline V gene has CDR1 SEHNR and CDR2 FQNEAQ (reference sequence). The CDR3 length is 18 residues. The CDR3 DNA is TGTGCCAGCAGCGTCCCAGGCAGGGGGCAGTCTGGGGCCAACGTCCTGACTTTC. Residues: CASSVPGRGQSGANVLTF.

To note about this clonotype: One base away lies a much larger clone, so this may be a sequencing read error. This chain connects TRBV5-1 to TRBJ2-3, with no clear D. The CDR3 consists of 16 residues. V dropped 1 base and J dropped 3 bases, with 15 bases sitting between them. CDR1 SGHRS and CDR2 YFSETQ come from the germline V gene. This CDR3 reads CASSLPLVDFTDTQYF. CDR3 DNA sequence: TGCGCCAGCAGCTTGCCTCTGGTGGATTTTACAGATACGCAGTATTTT.

CDR3 sequence: CSVMPGDLAKNIQYF. The CDR3 nucleotides read TGCAGTGTAATGCCAGGGGACTTAGCCAAAAACATTCAGTACTTC. The chain recombines TRBV20-1 with TRBJ2-4; D may match TRBD1 or TRBD2 (6 bases each). In germline, CDR1 is DFQATT, CDR2 SNEGSKA (reference sequence). The CDR3 loop spans 15 amino acids. The V end was cut by 7 bases, the J end by 0 bases, with 16 bases between.

A note on this clonotype: Its ends do not fully match the called genes, so a read error is possible. The chain employs TRBV7-6 and TRBJ2-1, with D perhaps matching TRBD1 (6 bases). The CDR3 runs 18 residues. Germline CDR1 reads SGHVS; CDR2 reads FNYEAQ. Written as DNA, the CDR3 is TGTGTCAGCAGCTTAGGGTGGACAGACCTCTCATCGGACAATGAGCAGTTCTTC. It encodes CVSSLGWTDLSSDNEQFF. The whole variable domain, remainder taken from reference TRBV7-6 and TRBJ2-1, is GAGVSQSPRYKVTKRGQDVALRCDPISGHVSLYWYRQALGQGPEFLTYFNYEAQQDKSGLPNDRFSAERPEGSISTLTIQRTEQRDSAMYRCVSSLGWTDLSSDNEQFFGPGTRLTVL.

This clonotype was counted a single time. V is TRBV7-8 and J is TRBJ1-5; D is undetermined. Trimming removed 6 bases from V and 2 bases from J, with 17 bases in between. The CDR3 is 16 residues long. Germline values: CDR1 SGHVS, CDR2 FQNEAQ. CDR3 sequence: CASRRTPGTGNQPQHF. The CDR3 DNA follows: TGTGCCAGCAGGCGTACACCAGGAACTGGCAATCAGCCCCAGCATTTT.

This chain links TRBV28 with TRBJ2-7; 7 bases match TRBD1. V gave up 4 bases and J gave up 4 bases; unmatched junction bases: 4. Germline loops: CDR1 MDHEN, CDR2 SYDVKM. This CDR3 is built from 13 residues. The CDR3 DNA reads as TGTGCCAGCAGTTCTCCGGACAGGTACGAGCAGTACTTC. It specifies CASSSPDRYEQYF. Supplemented by reference TRBV28 and TRBJ2-7, the full variable domain reads DVKVTQSSRYLVKRTGEKVFLECVQDMDHENMFWYRQDPGLGLRLIYFSYDVKMKEKGDIPEGYSVSREKKERFSLILESASTNQTSMYLCASSSPDRYEQYFGPGTRLTVT.

The chain employs TRBV10-3 and TRBJ2-5; 8 bases line up with TRBD2. This CDR3 spans 15 amino acids. Germline-derived CDR1 and CDR2 are ENHRY and SYGVKD. V lost 9 bases, J lost 5 bases, and 14 bases stayed unmatched. CDR3 protein: CAISSGGGPDETQYF. CDR3 DNA: TGTGCCATATCCAGCGGGGGAGGACCTGATGAGACCCAGTACTTC.

The J gene is TRBJ2-2, the V gene TRBV29-1; possibly TRBD1 for D (5 bases). Germline CDR1 SQVTM, CDR2 ANQGSEA. The CDR3 extends over 16 amino acids. Trimming took 1 base from V and 2 from J, leaving 14 bases between them. CDR3 protein: CSVEAGDRQNTGELFF. The CDR3 DNA sequence: TGCAGCGTTGAAGCGGGCGACAGACAAAACACCGGGGAGCTGTTTTTT.

This rearrangement joins TRBV6-5 to TRBJ1-2, with D uncertain. This CDR3 is built from 13 residues. Trimming cost V 0 bases and J 4 bases, with 6 bases left between them. Germline V lookup: CDR1 MNHEY, CDR2 SVGAGI. The CDR3 spells CASSYSIVYGYTF. CDR3 nucleotides: TGTGCCAGCAGTTACTCGATCGTCTATGGCTACACCTTC.

In this sample, this clonotype turned up a few times. This chain links TRBV29-1 with TRBJ2-5; D remains ambiguous. The length of the CDR3 is 13 residues. V was clipped by 3 bases and J by 2 bases, with 10 bases between them. Germline CDR1 and CDR2: SQVTM and ANQGSEA. CDR3 DNA: TGCAGCGTTGACCTCACAACACAAGAGACCCAGTACTTC. Its translation: CSVDLTTQETQYF.

V and J are TRBV15 and TRBJ1-4, with D hard to call. Germline V gene lookup returns CDR1 LNHNV and CDR2 YYDKDF (reference sequence). With 0 bases removed from V and 8 bases from J, the gap between germline ends came to 13 bases. The CDR3 has 15 residues. CDR3 sequence (DNA): TGTGCCACCAGCAGAGACCGACCGACGGGGGAAAAACTGTTTTTT. Encoded protein: CATSRDRPTGEKLFF. Drawing the rest from reference TRBV15 and TRBJ1-4, the complete variable domain is DAMVIQNPRYQVTQFGKPVTLSCSQTLNHNVMYWYQQKSSQAPKLLFHYYDKDFNNEADTPDNFQSRRPNTSFCFLDIRSPGLGDTAMYLCATSRDRPTGEKLFFGSGTQLSVL.

The V and J genes are TRBV20-1 and TRBJ2-1; 13 bases agree with TRBD2. Per the germline V gene, CDR1 is DFQATT and CDR2 is SNEGSKA (reference sequence). The CDR3 sequence is 16 residues long. J was trimmed by 8 bases and V by 4 bases; bases with no gene match: 11. The CDR3 nucleotides read TGCAGTGCTACCGACACGTGGACTAGCGGGGGCCATGAGCAGTTCTTC. It yields the protein CSATDTWTSGGHEQFF.

This clonotype was observed a handful of times. The rearrangement uses TRBV27 and TRBJ2-1; the D call may be TRBD1 or TRBD2 (5 bases each). The CDR3 has 15 amino acids. The germline V gene encodes CDR1 MNHEY and CDR2 SMNVEV (reference sequence). V lost 6 bases and J lost 6, with 18 bases in between. Here the CDR3 reads CASSPVGTLLNEQFF. CDR3 in DNA: TGTGCCAGCAGCCCTGTGGGGACCCTACTCAATGAGCAGTTCTTC.

V and J are TRBV20-1 and TRBJ2-1; 10 bases align to TRBD2. Per germline, CDR1 DFQATT and CDR2 SNEGSKA (reference sequence). The CDR3 consists of 15 residues. V gave up 5 bases and J gave up 13 bases; unmatched junction bases: 17. CDR3 bases: TGCAGTGCTCCCAGCGGGGGGGTAAAGCGAGAGACCCAGTTCTTC. Protein product: CSAPSGGVKRETQFF.